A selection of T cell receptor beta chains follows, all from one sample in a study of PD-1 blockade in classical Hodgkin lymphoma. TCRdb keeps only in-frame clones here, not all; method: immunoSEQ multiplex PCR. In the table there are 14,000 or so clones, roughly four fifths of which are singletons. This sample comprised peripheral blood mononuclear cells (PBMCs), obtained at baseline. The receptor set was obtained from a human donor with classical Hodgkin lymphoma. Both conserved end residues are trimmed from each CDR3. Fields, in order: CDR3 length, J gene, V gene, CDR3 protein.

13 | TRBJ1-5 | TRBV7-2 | ASSLEGMLYQPQH
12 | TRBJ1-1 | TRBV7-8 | ASSPSVLNTEAF
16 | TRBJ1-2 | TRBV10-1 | ASSESRQWETGFYGYT
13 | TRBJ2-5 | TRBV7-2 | ASSQGGLFQETQY
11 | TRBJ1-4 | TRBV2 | ASSAGFGEKLF
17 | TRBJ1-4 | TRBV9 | ASSVNPGAGLATNEKLF
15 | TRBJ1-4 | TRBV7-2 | ASSFTLAGTGGEKLF
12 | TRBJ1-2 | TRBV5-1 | ASSLRVRNYGYT
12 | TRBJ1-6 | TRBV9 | ASSVTEFNSPLH
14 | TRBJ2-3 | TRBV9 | ASSPRQGGITDTQY
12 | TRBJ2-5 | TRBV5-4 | ASSAGTERETQY
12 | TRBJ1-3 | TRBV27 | ASSSWSSGNTIY
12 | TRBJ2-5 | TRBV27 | ASSTRVGSETQY
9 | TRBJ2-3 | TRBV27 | ASRGGWMQY
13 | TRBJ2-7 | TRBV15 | ATSREYRARNEQY
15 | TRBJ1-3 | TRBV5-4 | ASSLGQGAGSGNTIY
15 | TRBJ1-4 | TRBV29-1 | SAQVAGQGAFREKLF
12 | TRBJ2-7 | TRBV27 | ASTPSGYHYEQY
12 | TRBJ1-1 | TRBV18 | ASSPFTRNTEAF
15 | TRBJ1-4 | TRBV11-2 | ASSLIAQQGPNEKLF
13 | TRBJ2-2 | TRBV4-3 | ASSQVLGGTGELF
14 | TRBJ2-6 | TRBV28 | ASSPRTVSGANVLT
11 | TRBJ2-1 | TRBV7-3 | ASSFSGNNEQF
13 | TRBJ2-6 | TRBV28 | ASRGQGHGANVLT
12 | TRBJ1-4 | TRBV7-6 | ASSLARIGEKLF
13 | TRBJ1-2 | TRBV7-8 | ASSLEAGKSRGYT
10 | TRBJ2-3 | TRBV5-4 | ASSRGEDTQY
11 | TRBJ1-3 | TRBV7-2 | ASSLESGFPIY
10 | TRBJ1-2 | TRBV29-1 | SVGDRSYGYT